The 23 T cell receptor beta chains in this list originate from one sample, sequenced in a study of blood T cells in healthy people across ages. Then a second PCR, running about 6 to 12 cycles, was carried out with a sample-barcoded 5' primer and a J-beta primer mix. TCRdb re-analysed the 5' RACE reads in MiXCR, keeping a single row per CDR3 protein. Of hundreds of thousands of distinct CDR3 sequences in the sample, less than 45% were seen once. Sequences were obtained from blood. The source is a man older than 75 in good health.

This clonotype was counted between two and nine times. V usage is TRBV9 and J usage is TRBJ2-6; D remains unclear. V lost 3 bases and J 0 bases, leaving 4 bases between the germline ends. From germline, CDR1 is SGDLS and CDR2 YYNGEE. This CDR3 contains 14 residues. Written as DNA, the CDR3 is TGTGCCAGCAGCGCCCGCTCTGGGGCCAACGTCCTGACTTTC. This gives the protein CASSARSGANVLTF.

CDR3 loop: CASSFHNRRPYEQYF. As DNA, the CDR3 is TGTGCCAGCAGTTTTCACAACAGGAGACCCTACGAGCAGTACTTC. The V call is TRBV28, the J call TRBJ2-7, with D possibly TRBD1 on 5 matching bases. V gave up 3 bases and J gave up 2 bases, with 14 bases separating them. Germline V CDR1 and CDR2: MDHEN, SYDVKM. There are 15 residues in the CDR3.

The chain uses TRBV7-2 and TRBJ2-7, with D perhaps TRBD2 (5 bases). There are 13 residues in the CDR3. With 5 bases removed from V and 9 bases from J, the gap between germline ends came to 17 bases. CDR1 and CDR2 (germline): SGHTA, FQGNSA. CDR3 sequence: CASSLGLARGQYF. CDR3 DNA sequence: TGTGCCAGCAGCCTCGGACTCGCTCGCGGGCAGTACTTC.

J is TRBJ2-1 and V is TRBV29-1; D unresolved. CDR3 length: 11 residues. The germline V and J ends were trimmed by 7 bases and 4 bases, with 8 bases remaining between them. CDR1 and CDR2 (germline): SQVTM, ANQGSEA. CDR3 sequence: CSAELYNEQFF. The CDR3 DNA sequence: TGCAGCGCAGAGCTTTACAATGAGCAGTTCTTC.

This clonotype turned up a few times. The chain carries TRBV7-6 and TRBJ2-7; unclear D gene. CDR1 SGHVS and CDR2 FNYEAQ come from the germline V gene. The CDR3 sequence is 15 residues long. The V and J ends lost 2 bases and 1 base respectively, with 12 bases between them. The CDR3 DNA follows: TGTGCCAGCAGCTTATCTTTTGCTGCTTCCTACGAGCAGTACTTC. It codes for CASSLSFAASYEQYF.

In nucleotides, the CDR3 is TGCAGCGTTGAAGTGCAACAGATTGAGCAGTACTTC. This gives the protein CSVEVQQIEQYF. The chain carries TRBV29-1 and TRBJ2-4; D gene unclear. CDR1 and CDR2 (germline): SQVTM, ANQGSEA. Trimming pared 1 base from V and 13 bases from J, leaving 14 bases between. This CDR3 is 12 amino acids long.

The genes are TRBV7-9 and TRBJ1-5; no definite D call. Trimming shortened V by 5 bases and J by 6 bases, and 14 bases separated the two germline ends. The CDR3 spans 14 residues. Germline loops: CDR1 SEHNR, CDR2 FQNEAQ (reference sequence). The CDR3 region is CASSVEVTSQPQHF. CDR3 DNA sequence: TGTGCCAGCAGCGTGGAGGTAACTTCTCAGCCCCAGCATTTT.

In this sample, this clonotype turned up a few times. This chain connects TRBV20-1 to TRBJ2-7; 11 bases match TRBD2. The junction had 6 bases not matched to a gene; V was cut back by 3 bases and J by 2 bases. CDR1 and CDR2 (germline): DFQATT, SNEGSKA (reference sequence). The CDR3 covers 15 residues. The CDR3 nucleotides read TGCAGTGCTAGGGGTAGCGGGAGGGACGCCTACGAGCAGTACTTC. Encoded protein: CSARGSGRDAYEQYF.

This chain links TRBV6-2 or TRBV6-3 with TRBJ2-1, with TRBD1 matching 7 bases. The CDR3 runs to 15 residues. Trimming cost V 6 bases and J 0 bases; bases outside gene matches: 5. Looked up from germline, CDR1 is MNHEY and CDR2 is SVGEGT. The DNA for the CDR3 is TGTGCCAGCAGAGGGACAGCGGACTCCTACAATGAGCAGTTCTTC. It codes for CASRGTADSYNEQFF.

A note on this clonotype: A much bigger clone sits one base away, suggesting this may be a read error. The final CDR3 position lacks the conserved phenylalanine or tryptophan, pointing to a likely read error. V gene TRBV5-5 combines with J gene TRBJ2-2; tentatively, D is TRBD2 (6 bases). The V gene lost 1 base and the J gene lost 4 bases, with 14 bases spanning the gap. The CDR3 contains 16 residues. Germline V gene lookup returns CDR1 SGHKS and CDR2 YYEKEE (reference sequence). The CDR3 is CASSLTSGGSTGELFI. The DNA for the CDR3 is TGTGCCAGCAGCTTGACCTCCGGGGGAAGCACCGGGGAGCTGTTTATT.

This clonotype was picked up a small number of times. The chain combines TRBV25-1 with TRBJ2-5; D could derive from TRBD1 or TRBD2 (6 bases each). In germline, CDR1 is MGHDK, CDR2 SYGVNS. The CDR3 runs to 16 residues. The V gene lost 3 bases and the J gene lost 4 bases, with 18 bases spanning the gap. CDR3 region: CASSDGGGGEGETQYF. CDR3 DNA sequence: TGTGCCAGCAGTGACGGTGGGGGCGGGGAAGGAGAGACCCAGTACTTC.

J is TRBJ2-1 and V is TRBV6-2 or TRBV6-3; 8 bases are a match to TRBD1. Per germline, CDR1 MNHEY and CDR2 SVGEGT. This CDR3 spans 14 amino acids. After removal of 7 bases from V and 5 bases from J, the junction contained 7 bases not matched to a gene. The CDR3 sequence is CASTLDRANNEQFF. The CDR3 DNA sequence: TGTGCCAGCACCTTGGACAGGGCTAACAATGAGCAGTTCTTC.

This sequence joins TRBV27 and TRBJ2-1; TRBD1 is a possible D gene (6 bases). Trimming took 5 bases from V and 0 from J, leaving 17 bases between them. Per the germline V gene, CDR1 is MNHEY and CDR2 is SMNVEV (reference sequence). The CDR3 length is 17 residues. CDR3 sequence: CASSTGPTGSSYNEQFF. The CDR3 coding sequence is TGTGCCAGCAGTACCGGCCCTACAGGGAGCTCCTACAATGAGCAGTTCTTC.

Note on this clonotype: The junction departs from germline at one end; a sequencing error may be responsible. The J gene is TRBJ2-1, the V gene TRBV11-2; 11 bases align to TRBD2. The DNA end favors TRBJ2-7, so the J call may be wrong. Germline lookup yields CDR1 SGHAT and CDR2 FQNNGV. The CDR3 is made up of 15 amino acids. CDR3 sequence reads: CASRYRTSGPDEQYF. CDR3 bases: TGCGCCAGCAGGTACAGGACTAGCGGGCCTGATGAGCAGTACTTC.

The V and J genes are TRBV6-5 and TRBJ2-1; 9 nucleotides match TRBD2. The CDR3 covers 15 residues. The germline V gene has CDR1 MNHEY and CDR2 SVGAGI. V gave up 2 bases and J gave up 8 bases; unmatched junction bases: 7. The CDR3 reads CASSYQAGGIDEQFF. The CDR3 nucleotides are TGTGCCAGCAGTTACCAAGCGGGAGGAATCGATGAGCAGTTCTTC.

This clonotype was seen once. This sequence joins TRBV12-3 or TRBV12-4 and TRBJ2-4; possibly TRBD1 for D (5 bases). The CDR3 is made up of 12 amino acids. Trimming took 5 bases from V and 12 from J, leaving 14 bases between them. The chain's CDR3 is CASSLRWGRQYF. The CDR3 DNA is TGTGCCAGCAGTCTGAGGTGGGGCCGTCAGTACTTC.

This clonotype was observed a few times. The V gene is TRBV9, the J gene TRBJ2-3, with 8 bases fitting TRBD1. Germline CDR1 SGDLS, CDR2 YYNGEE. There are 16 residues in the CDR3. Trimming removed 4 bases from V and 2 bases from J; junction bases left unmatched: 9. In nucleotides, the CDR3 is TGTGCCAGCAGCCCTCGAGGGACAGGATCCACAGATACGCAGTATTTT. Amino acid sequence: CASSPRGTGSTDTQYF.

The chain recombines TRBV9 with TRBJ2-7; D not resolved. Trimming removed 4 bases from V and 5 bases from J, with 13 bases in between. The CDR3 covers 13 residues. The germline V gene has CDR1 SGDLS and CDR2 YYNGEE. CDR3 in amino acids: CASSRRSIDEQYF. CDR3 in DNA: TGTGCCAGCAGCAGGAGAAGTATCGACGAGCAGTACTTC.

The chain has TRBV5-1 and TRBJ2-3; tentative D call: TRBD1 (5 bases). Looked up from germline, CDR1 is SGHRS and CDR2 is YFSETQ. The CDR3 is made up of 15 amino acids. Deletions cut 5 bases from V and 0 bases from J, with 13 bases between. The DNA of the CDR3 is TGCGCCAGCAGAAGTGACAGCACTAGCACAGATACGCAGTATTTT. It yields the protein CASRSDSTSTDTQYF.

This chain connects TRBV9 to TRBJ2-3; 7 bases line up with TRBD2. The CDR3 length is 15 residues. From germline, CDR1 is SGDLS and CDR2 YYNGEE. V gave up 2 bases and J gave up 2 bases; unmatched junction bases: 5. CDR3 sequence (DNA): TGTGCCAGCAGCGTTCCCCTAGCGGACACAGATACGCAGTATTTT. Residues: CASSVPLADTDTQYF. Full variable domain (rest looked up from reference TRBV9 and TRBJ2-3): DSGVTQTPKHLITATGQRVTLRCSPRSGDLSVYWYQQSLDQGLQFLIQYYNGEERAKGNILERFSAQQFPDLHSELNLSSLELGDSALYFCASSVPLADTDTQYFGPGTRLTVL.

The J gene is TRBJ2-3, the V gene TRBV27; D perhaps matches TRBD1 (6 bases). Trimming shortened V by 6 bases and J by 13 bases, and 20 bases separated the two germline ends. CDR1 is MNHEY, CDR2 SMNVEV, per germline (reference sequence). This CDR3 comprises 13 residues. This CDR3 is CASSLDSRAFKYF. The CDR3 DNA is TGTGCCAGCAGCCTGGACAGCCGGGCCTTTAAGTATTTT.

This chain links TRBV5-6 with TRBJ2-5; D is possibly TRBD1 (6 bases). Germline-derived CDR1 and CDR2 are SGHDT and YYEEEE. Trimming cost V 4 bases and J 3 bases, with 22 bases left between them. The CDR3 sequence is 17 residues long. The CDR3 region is CASSSRGQGLGKETQYF. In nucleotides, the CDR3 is TGTGCCAGCAGCAGCAGGGGCCAGGGGCTGGGGAAAGAGACCCAGTACTTC.

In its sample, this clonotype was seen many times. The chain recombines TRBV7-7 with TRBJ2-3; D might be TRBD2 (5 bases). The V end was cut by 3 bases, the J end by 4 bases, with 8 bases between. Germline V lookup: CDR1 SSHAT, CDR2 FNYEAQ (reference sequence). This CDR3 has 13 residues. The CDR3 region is CASSFGVADTQYF. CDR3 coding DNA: TGTGCCAGCAGCTTCGGGGTTGCAGATACGCAGTATTTT.